The text below deals with one TCR beta chain. TCRdb processed the RT-PCR reads anew with MiXCR; each CDR3 protein has one entry. Here the sample spans around 850,000 distinct CDR3 sequences, approximately 17% being singletons. Looked up from germline, CDR1 is MDHEN and CDR2 is SYDVKM. This CDR3 contains 17 residues. The V segment lost 5 bases and the J segment 3 bases; nucleotides outside the gene matches: 12. The sample comes from a study of response to subunit inactivated influenza vaccine. Sequencing used PBMCs from blood, obtained roughly 5 days after vaccination. The gene calls are TRBV28 and TRBJ2-7, with 11 positions matching TRBD1. The clonotype comes from a man aged 45-65 years who received an inactivated influenza vaccine. In DNA form, the CDR3 reads TGTGCCAGCAGTGCTACCGCCGGGACAGGGGGTCGCTACGAGCAGTACTTC. It specifies CASSATAGTGGRYEQYF.